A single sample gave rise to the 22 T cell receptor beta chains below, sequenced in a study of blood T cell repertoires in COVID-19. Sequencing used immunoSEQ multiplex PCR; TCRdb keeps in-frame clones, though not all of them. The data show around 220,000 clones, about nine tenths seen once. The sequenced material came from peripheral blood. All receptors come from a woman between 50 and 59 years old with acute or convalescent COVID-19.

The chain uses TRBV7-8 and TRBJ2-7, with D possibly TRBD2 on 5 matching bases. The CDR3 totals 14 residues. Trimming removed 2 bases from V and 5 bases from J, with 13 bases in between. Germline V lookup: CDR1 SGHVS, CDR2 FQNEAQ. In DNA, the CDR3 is TGTGCCAGCAGCTTATTAAGGCGGGTTGACGAGCAGTACTTC. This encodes CASSLLRRVDEQYF.

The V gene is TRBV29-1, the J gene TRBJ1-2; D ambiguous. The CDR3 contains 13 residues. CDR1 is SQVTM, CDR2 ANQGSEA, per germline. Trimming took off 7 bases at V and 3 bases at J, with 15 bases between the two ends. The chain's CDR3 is CSAYSPGDYGYTF. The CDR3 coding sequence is TGCAGCGCCTATTCCCCGGGTGACTATGGCTACACCTTC. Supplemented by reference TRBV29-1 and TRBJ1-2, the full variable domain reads SAVISQKPSRDICQRGTSLTIQCQVDSQVTMMFWYRQQPGQSLTLIATANQGSEATYESGFVIDKFPISRPNLTFSTLTVSNMSPEDSSIYLCSAYSPGDYGYTFGSGTRLTVV.

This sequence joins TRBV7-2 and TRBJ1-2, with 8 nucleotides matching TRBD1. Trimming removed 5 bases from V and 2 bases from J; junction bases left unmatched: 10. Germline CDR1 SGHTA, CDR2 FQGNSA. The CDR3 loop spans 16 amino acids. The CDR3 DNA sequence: TGTGCCAGCAGCCTTACAGGGGGACTCACGAACTATGGCTACACCTTC. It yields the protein CASSLTGGLTNYGYTF.

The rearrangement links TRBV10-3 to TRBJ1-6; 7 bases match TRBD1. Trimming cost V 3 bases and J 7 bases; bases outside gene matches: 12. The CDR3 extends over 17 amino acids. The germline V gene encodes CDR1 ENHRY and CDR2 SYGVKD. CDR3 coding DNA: TGTGCCATCAGTGATCTACAGGGGAGGATTTGGAATTCACCCCTCCACTTT. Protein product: CAISDLQGRIWNSPLHF.

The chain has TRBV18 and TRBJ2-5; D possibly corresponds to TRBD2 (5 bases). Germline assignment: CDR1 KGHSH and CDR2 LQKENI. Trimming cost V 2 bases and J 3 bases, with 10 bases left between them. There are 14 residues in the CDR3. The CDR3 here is CASSPVSGKETQYF. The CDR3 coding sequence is TGTGCCAGCTCACCAGTCTCGGGGAAAGAGACCCAGTACTTC. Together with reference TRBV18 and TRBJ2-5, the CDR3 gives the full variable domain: NAGVMQNPRHLVRRRGQEARLRCSPMKGHSHVYWYRQLPEEGLKFMVYLQKENIIDESGMPKERFSAEFPKEGPSILRIQQVVRGDSAAYFCASSPVSGKETQYFGPGTRLLVL.

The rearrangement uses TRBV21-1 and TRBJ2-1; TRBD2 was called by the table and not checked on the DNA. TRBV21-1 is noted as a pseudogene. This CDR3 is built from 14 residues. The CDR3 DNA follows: TGTGCCAGCAGCAGACGGAGCTCCTACAATGAGCAGTTCTTC. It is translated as CASSRRSSYNEQFF.

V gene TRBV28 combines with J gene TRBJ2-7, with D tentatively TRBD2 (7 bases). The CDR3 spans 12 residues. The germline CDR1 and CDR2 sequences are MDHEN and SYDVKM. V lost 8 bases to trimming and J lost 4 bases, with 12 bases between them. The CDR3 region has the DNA TGTGCCAGCCGGGGGGCAGGGTACGAGCAGTACTTC. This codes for CASRGAGYEQYF.

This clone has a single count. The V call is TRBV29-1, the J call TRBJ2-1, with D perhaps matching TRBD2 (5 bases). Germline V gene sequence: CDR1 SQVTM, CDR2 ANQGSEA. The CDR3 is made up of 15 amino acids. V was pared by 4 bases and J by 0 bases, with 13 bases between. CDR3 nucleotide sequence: TGCAGCGTTGTCGGAGGCGGTAGCTCCTACAATGAGCAGTTCTTC. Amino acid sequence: CSVVGGGSSYNEQFF.

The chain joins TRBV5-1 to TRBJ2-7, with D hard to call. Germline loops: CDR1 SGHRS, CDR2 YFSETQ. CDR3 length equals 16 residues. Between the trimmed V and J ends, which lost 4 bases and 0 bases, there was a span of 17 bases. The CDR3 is CASSPRISSDSYEQYF. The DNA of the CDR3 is TGCGCCAGCAGCCCCCGAATTAGCTCCGACTCCTACGAGCAGTACTTC.

The CDR3 DNA sequence: TGTGCCAGCAGTTTATCCGGGACAGGGACCGCCGAGCAGTACTTC. Translation gives CASSLSGTGTAEQYF. The genes are TRBV27 and TRBJ2-7, with 9 bases that match TRBD1. Germline V gene data show CDR1 as MNHEY and CDR2 as SMNVEV (reference sequence). The CDR3 has 15 amino acids. The V gene end was trimmed by 0 bases and the J gene end by 6 bases; junction bases not matched to a gene: 6.

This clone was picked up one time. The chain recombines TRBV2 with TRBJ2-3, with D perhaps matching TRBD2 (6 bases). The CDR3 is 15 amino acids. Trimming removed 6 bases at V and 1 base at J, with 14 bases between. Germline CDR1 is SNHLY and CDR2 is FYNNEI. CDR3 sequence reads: CASSFGLPGTDTQYF. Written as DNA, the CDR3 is TGTGCCAGCAGCTTCGGACTACCCGGCACAGATACGCAGTATTTT.

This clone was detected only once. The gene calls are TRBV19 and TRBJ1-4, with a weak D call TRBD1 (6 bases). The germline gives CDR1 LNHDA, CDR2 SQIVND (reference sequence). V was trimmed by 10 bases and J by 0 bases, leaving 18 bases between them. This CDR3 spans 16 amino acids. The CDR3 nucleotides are TGTGCCACCGGGACATTGGTACCTCCAACTAATGAAAAACTGTTTTTT. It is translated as CATGTLVPPTNEKLFF.

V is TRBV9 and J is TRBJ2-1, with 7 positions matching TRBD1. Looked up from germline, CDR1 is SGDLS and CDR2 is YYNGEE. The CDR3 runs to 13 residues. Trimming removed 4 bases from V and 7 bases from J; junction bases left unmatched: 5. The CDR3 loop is CASSPGGENEQFF. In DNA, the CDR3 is TGTGCCAGCAGCCCAGGGGGAGAGAATGAGCAGTTCTTC. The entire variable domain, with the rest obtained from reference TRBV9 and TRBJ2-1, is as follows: DSGVTQTPKHLITATGQRVTLRCSPRSGDLSVYWYQQSLDQGLQFLIQYYNGEERAKGNILERFSAQQFPDLHSELNLSSLELGDSALYFCASSPGGENEQFFGPGTRLTVL.

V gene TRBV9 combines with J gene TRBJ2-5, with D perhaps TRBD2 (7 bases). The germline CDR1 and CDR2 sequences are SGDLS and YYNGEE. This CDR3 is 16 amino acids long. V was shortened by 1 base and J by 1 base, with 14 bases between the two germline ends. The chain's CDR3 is CASSVNPGGGQETQYF. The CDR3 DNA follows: TGTGCCAGCAGCGTAAACCCGGGGGGCGGCCAAGAGACCCAGTACTTC.

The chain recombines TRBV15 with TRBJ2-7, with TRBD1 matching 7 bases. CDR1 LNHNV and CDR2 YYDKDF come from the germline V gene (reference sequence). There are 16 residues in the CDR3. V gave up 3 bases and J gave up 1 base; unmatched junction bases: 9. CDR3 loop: CATSRGSDRLSYEQYF. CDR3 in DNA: TGTGCCACCAGCAGGGGTTCGGACAGGCTATCCTACGAGCAGTACTTC.

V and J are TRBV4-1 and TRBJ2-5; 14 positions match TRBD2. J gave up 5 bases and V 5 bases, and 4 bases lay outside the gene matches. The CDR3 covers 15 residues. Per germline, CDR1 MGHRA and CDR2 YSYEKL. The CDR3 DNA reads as TGCGCCAGCAGCTCCGGACTAGCGGGGGGTGAGACCCAGTACTTC. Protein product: CASSSGLAGGETQYF.

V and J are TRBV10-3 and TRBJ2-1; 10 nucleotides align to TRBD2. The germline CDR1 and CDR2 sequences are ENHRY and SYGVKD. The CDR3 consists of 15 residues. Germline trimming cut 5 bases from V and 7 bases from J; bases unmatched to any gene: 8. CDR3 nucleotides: TGTGCCATCAGTACTGAGCGGGGGGGCCAAAATGAGCAGTTCTTC. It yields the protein CAISTERGGQNEQFF.

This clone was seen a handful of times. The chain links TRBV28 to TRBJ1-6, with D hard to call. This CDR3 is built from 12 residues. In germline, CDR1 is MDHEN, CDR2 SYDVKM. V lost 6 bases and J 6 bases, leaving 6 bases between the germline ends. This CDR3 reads CASSRVNSPLHF. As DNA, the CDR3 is TGTGCCAGCAGCCGGGTTAATTCACCCCTCCACTTT.

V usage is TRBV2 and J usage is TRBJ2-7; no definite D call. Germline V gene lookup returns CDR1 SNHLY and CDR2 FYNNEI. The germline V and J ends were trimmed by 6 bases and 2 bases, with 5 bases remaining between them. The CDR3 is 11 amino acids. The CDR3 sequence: CASRRTYEQYF. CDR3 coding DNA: TGTGCCAGCAGGCGAACCTACGAGCAGTACTTC.

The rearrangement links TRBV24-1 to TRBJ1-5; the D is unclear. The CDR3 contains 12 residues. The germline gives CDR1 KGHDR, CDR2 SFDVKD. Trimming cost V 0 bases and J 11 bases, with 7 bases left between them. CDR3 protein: CATSDLRGTQHF. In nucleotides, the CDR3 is TGTGCCACCAGTGATTTGCGAGGGACCCAGCATTTT.

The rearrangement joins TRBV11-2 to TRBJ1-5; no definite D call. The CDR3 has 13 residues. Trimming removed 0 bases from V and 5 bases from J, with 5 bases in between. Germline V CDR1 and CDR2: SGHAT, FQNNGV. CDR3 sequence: CASSLDHDQPQHF. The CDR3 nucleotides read TGTGCCAGCAGCTTAGATCATGATCAGCCCCAGCATTTT.

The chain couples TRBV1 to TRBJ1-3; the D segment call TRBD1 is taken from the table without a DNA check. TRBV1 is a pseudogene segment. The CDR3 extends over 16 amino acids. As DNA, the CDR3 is TGCACCAGCAGCCAAGATTGGCAGGGGGCGAGAAACACCATATATTTT. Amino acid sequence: CTSSQDWQGARNTIYF.